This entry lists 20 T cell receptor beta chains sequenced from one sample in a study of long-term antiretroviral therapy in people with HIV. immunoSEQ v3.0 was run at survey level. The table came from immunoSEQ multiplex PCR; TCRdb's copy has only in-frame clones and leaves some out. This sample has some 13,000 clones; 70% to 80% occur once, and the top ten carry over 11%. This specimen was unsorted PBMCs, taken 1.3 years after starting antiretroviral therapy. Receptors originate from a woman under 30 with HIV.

Written as DNA, the CDR3 is TGCGCCAGCACCAGGCGGGGGGGCTACAATGAGCAGTTCTTC. This sequence encodes CASTRRGGYNEQFF. This chain links TRBV5-1 with TRBJ2-1, with 9 nucleotides matching TRBD2. V gave up 6 bases and J gave up 3 bases; unmatched junction bases: 4. The CDR3 consists of 14 residues. Germline V lookup: CDR1 SGHRS, CDR2 YFSETQ. The entire variable domain, with the rest obtained from reference TRBV5-1 and TRBJ2-1, is as follows: KAGVTQTPRYLIKTRGQQVTLSCSPISGHRSVSWYQQTPGQGLQFLFEYFSETQRNKGNFPGRFSGRQFSNSRSEMNVSTLELGDSALYLCASTRRGGYNEQFFGPGTRLTVL.

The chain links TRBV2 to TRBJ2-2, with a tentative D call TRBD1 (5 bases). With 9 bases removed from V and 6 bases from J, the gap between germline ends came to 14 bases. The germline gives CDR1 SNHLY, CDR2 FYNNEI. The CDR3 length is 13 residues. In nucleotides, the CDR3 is TGTGCCAGTGGGGTGGGGCGTCCCGGGGAGCTGTTTTTT. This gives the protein CASGVGRPGELFF.

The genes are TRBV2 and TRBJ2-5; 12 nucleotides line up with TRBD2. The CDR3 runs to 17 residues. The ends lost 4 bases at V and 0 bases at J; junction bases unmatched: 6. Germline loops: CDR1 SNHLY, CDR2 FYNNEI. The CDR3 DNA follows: TGTGCCAGCAGTGCCCTGAGACTAGCGGGGGACCAAGAGACCCAGTACTTC. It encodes CASSALRLAGDQETQYF.

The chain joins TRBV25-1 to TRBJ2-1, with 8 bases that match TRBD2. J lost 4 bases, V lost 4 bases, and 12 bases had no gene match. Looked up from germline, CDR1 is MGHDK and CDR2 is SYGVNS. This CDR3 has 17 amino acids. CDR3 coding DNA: TGTGCCAGCAGTGCCGACGGTCTAGCGGGCTTTTACAATGAGCAGTTCTTC. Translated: CASSADGLAGFYNEQFF.

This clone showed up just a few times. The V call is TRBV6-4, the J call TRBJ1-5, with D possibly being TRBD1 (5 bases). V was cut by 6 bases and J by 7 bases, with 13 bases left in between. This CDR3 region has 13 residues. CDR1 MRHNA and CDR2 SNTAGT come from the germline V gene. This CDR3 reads CASSNQGGQPQHF. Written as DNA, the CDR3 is TGTGCCAGCAGCAACCAGGGAGGCCAGCCCCAGCATTTT.

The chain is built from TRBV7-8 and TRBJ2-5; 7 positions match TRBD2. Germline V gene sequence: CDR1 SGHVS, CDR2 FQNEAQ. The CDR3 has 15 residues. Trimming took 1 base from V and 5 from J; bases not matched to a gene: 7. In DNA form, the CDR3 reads TGTGCCAGCAGCTTAGGACTAGCTTCCTCCGAGACCCAGTACTTC. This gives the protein CASSLGLASSETQYF. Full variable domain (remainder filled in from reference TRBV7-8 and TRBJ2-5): GAGVSQSPRYKVAKRGQDVALRCDPISGHVSLFWYQQALGQGPEFLTYFQNEAQLDKSGLPSDRFFAERPEGSVSTLKIQRTQQEDSAVYLCASSLGLASSETQYFGPGTRLLVL.

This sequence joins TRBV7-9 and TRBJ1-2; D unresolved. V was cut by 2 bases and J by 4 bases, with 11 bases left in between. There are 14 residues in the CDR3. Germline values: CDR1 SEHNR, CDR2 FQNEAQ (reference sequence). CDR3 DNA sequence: TGTGCCAGCAGCTTATCGGGGAACCCCTATGGCTACACCTTC. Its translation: CASSLSGNPYGYTF.

This CDR3 is CASSVTQGGDSVTQYF. CDR3 nucleotide sequence: TGCGCCAGCAGCGTAACACAGGGTGGGGACTCAGTGACCCAGTACTTC. The gene calls are TRBV5-1 and TRBJ2-5, with D possibly called TRBD1 or TRBD2 (6 bases each). Looked up from germline, CDR1 is SGHRS and CDR2 is YFSETQ. Trimming took off 4 bases at V and 7 bases at J, with 23 bases between the two ends. The CDR3 loop spans 16 amino acids.

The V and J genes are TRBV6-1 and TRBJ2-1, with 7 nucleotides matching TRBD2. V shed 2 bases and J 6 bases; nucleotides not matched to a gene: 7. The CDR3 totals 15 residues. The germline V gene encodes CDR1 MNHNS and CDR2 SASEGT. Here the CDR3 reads CASSENRAGTNEQFF. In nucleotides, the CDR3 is TGTGCCAGCAGTGAAAACCGAGCGGGGACCAATGAGCAGTTCTTC.

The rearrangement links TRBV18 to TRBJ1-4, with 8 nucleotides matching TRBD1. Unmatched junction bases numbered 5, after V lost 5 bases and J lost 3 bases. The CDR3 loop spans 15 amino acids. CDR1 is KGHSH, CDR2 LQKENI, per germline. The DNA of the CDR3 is TGTGCCAGCTCAGACGGGGACAGGCCTAATGAAAAACTGTTTTTT. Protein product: CASSDGDRPNEKLFF.

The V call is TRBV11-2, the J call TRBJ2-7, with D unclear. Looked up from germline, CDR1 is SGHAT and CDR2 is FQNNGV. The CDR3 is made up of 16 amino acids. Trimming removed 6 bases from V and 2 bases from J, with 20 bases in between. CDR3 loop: CASSPVKRKGTYEQYF. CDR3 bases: TGTGCCAGCAGTCCCGTAAAGCGTAAGGGAACCTACGAGCAGTACTTC.

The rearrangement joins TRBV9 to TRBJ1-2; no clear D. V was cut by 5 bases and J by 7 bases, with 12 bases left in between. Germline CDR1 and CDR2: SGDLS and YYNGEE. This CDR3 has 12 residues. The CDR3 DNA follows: TGTGCCAGCAGAGACGCGGGAGGTGGCTACACCTTC. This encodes CASRDAGGGYTF.

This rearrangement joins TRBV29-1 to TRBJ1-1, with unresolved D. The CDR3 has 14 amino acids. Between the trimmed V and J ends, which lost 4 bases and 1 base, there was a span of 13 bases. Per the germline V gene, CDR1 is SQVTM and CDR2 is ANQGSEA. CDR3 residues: CSVGKDSWNTEAFF. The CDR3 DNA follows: TGCAGCGTTGGGAAGGACTCCTGGAACACTGAAGCTTTCTTT.

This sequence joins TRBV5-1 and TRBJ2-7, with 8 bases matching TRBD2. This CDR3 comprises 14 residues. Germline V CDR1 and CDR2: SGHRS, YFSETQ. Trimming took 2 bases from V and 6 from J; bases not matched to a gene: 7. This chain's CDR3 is CASSLRGGEFEQYF. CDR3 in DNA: TGCGCCAGCAGCTTACGGGGGGGGGAATTCGAGCAGTACTTC.

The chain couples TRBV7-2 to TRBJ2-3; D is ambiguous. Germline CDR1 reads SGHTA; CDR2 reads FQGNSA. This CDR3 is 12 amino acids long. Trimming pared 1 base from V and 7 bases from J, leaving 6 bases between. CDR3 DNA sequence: TGTGCCAGCAGCTTAGTTCAGCATACGCAGTATTTT. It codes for CASSLVQHTQYF.

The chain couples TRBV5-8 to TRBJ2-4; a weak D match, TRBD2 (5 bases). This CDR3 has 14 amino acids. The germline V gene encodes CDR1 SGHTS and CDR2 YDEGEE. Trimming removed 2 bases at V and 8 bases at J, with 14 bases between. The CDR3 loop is CASSLTSMEDIQYF. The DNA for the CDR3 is TGTGCCAGCAGCTTAACCTCTATGGAGGACATTCAGTACTTC.

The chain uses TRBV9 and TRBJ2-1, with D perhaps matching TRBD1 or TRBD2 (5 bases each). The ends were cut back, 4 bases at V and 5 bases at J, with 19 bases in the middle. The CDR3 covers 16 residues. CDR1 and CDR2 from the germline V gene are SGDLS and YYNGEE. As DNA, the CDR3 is TGTGCCAGCAGCCGACGGGAAGGGGTCTTACACAATGAGCAGTTCTTC. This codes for CASSRREGVLHNEQFF.

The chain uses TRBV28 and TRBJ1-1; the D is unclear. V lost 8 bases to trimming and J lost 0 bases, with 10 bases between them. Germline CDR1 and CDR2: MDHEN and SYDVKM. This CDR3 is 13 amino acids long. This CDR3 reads CASVNGLNTEAFF. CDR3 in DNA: TGTGCCAGCGTCAACGGATTGAACACTGAAGCTTTCTTT.

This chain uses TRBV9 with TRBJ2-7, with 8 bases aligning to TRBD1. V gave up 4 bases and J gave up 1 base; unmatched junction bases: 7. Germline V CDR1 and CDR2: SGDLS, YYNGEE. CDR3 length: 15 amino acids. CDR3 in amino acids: CASSPGQGASYEQYF. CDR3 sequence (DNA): TGTGCCAGCAGCCCCGGACAGGGAGCATCCTACGAGCAGTACTTC.

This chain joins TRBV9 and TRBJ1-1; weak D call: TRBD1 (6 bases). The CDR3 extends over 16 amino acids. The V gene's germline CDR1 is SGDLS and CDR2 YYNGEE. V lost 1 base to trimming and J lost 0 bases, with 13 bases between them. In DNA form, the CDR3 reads TGTGCCAGCAGCGTAAACCCAGGACAGTTGAACACTGAAGCTTTCTTT. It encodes CASSVNPGQLNTEAFF.